One sample yielded the 27 T cell receptor beta chains listed below, sequenced in a study of CD8+CD57+ T cells in acquired aplastic anemia. Study-level points and caveats: Patient CD8+CD57+ cells had less diversity than total CD4+ and CD8+ pools.

Selection for sequencing was limited to patients who had shown CD8+CD57+ cell expansion by flow cytometry. Researchers used genomic DNA as the template to profile TCR beta VDJ and CDR3. TCRdb re-analysed the reads in MiXCR, keeping a single row per CDR3 protein. The sample includes 15,000 to 20,000 distinct CDR3 sequences, 30% to 45% seen only once; the top ten take 80% to 90%. Their target antigens are unknown. Sequencing was done on a sample of CD8+CD57+ T cells sorted from PBMCs. The subset denotes: bead-enriched CD8+CD57+ effector memory T cells from SAA patients. Every receptor here comes from a human donor with aplastic anemia.

The gene calls are TRBV25-1 and TRBJ2-3; no clear D gene. CDR1 is MGHDK and CDR2 is SYGVNS in the germline V gene. The CDR3 length is 14 residues. Trimming took off 7 bases at V and 4 bases at J, with 15 bases between the two ends. CDR3 residues: CASTDSPSPDTQYF. CDR3 bases: TGTGCCAGCACAGACTCTCCCTCCCCAGATACGCAGTATTTT.

The chain recombines TRBV7-9 with TRBJ1-5; D remains unclear. Trimming shortened V by 4 bases and J by 7 bases, and 14 bases separated the two germline ends. CDR1 SEHNR and CDR2 FQNEAQ come from the germline V gene (reference sequence). CDR3 length equals 14 residues. The DNA for the CDR3 is TGTGCCAGCAGCTCGGGGAGGGTCCAGCAGCCCCAGCATTTT. It yields the protein CASSSGRVQQPQHF. Full variable domain (missing parts from reference TRBV7-9 and TRBJ1-5): DTGVSQNPRHKITKRGQNVTFRCDPISEHNRLYWYRQTLGQGPEFLTYFQNEAQLEKSRLLSDRFSAERPKGSFSTLEIQRTEQGDSAMYLCASSSGRVQQPQHFGDGTRLSIL.

Concerning this clonotype: Because the CDR3 is missing its conserved closing phenylalanine or tryptophan, this is likely a read error. V gene TRBV7-8 combines with J gene TRBJ2-1, with D tentatively TRBD2 (5 bases). CDR1 and CDR2 (germline): SGHVS, FQNEAQ. The CDR3 has 14 residues. The V and J ends lost 2 bases and 2 bases respectively, with 7 bases between them. Here the CDR3 DNA reads TGTGCCAGCAGCTTACAAGCGGCCTACAATGAGCAGTTCTCC. Its translation: CASSLQAAYNEQFS.

The chain joins TRBV19 to TRBJ2-1, with TRBD1 as a possible D gene (6 bases). CDR3 size: 13 residues. Germline V gene lookup returns CDR1 LNHDA and CDR2 SQIVND (reference sequence). V lost 5 bases and J 6 bases, leaving 11 bases between the germline ends. CDR3 nucleotides: TGTGCCAGTAGTTGGGACATTTCCAATGAGCAGTTCTTC. Protein product: CASSWDISNEQFF.

This sequence joins TRBV19 and TRBJ1-4, with D unresolved. Germline CDR1 is LNHDA and CDR2 is SQIVND (reference sequence). V was cut by 3 bases and J by 5 bases, with 13 bases left in between. The CDR3 has 15 residues. The CDR3 DNA is TGTGCCAGTAGTATTGGGTTCGGAGGAAATGAAAAACTGTTTTTT. This translates into CASSIGFGGNEKLFF.

Remarks on this clonotype: The junction departs from germline at one end; a sequencing error may be responsible. The V call is TRBV9, the J call TRBJ2-7; no definite D call. The germline gives CDR1 SGDLS, CDR2 YYNGEE. CDR3 length equals 12 residues. CDR3 sequence (DNA): TGCGCCAGCAGCTTTGAAGGGTACGAGCAGTACTTC. Its translation: CASSFEGYEQYF.

This clonotype was detected many times. A much larger clone lies a single base off, so this may be a read error. The chain carries TRBV7-8 and TRBJ2-7, with D tentatively TRBD1 (6 bases). V lost 7 bases and J 0 bases, leaving 13 bases between the germline ends. The CDR3 sequence is 14 residues long. Per germline, CDR1 SGHVS and CDR2 FQNEAQ. In DNA, the CDR3 is TGTGCCAGCAACCTCAGGGGTAGCTCCTACGAGCAGTACTTC. Protein sequence: CASNLRGSSYEQYF.

The chain employs TRBV14 and TRBJ1-1; no reliable D call. Germline loops: CDR1 SGHDN, CDR2 FVKESK. The CDR3 is 13 amino acids. Trimming took 4 bases from V and 3 from J, leaving 9 bases between them. CDR3 sequence: CASSLNSHTEAFF. CDR3 DNA: TGTGCCAGCAGCCTTAACAGCCACACTGAAGCTTTCTTT.

The chain links TRBV30 to TRBJ2-3, with TRBD2 identical over 8 bases. The CDR3 has 13 residues. After removal of 0 bases from V and 5 bases from J, the junction contained 1 base not matched to a gene. From germline, CDR1 is GTSNPN and CDR2 SVGIG (reference sequence). The CDR3 protein is CAWSVSGRDTQYF. The CDR3 DNA reads as TGTGCCTGGAGTGTAAGCGGGAGAGATACGCAGTATTTT.

V and J are TRBV10-1 and TRBJ1-4; 7 bases align to TRBD1. Unmatched junction bases numbered 12, after V lost 6 bases and J lost 5 bases. The CDR3 consists of 16 residues. Germline V gives CDR1 WNHNN, CDR2 SYGVQD (reference sequence). The CDR3 sequence is CASSAETGTDNEKLFF. DNA for the CDR3: TGCGCCAGCAGCGCAGAGACAGGGACAGACAATGAAAAACTGTTTTTT.

In its sample, this clonotype was seen a few times. This sequence joins TRBV15 and TRBJ2-3; the D is unclear. Trimming cost V 2 bases and J 0 bases, with 0 bases left between them. Germline V gives CDR1 LNHNV, CDR2 YYDKDF (reference sequence). This CDR3 spans 12 amino acids. The CDR3 protein is CATSRSTDTQYF. The CDR3 nucleotides are TGTGCCACCAGCAGAAGCACAGATACGCAGTATTTT.

The genes are TRBV5-1 and TRBJ2-7, with TRBD1 matching 8 bases. CDR1 SGHRS and CDR2 YFSETQ come from the germline V gene. This CDR3 is 19 amino acids long. With V trimmed by 6 bases and J by 1 base, 21 bases remained unmatched. CDR3 sequence reads: CASMGSGPTRRQGSYEQYV. The CDR3 bases are TGCGCCAGCATGGGGTCCGGGCCGACGAGAAGACAGGGGTCCTACGAGCAGTACGTC.

The chain joins TRBV2 to TRBJ1-2; no clear D gene. Germline CDR1 reads SNHLY; CDR2 reads FYNNEI. CDR3 length equals 14 residues. V dropped 7 bases and J dropped 0 bases, with 12 bases sitting between them. CDR3 residues: CASKIDQANYGYTF. In DNA form, the CDR3 reads TGTGCCAGCAAAATAGACCAAGCTAACTATGGCTACACCTTC. Based on the CDR3 plus reference TRBV2 and TRBJ1-2, the full variable domain is EPEVTQTPSHQVTQMGQEVILRCVPISNHLYFYWYRQILGQKVEFLVSFYNNEISEKSEIFDDQFSVERPDGSNFTLKIRSTKLEDSAMYFCASKIDQANYGYTFGSGTRLTVV.

This clonotype has at least ten counts. The chain has TRBV10-2 and TRBJ1-6; D is undetermined. Germline values: CDR1 WSHSY, CDR2 SAAADI. V lost 3 bases to trimming and J lost 10 bases, with 10 bases between them. The CDR3 length is 13 residues. The CDR3 DNA reads as TGCGCCAGCAGTGATACTCTTGAGTCACCCCTCCACTTT. This encodes CASSDTLESPLHF.

The chain couples TRBV19 to TRBJ2-3; 10 nucleotides line up with TRBD1. The CDR3 loop spans 15 amino acids. The germline CDR1 and CDR2 sequences are LNHDA and SQIVND (reference sequence). Unmatched junction bases numbered 5, after V lost 4 bases and J lost 4 bases. CDR3 protein: CASSRTGGGADTQYF. The CDR3 DNA is TGTGCCAGTAGTAGGACAGGGGGGGGCGCAGATACGCAGTATTTT.

The rearrangement joins TRBV15 to TRBJ2-1; a weak D match, TRBD2 (5 bases). V lost 3 bases to trimming and J lost 6 bases, with 15 bases between them. The germline V gene has CDR1 LNHNV and CDR2 YYDKDF (reference sequence). The CDR3 has 15 residues. DNA of the CDR3: TGTGCCACCAGCAGCTTCCCCGGGGAGTGCAATGAGCAGTTCTTC. Its protein product is CATSSFPGECNEQFF.

The chain employs TRBV11-1 and TRBJ2-7, with D uncertain. The CDR3 length is 17 residues. CDR1 and CDR2 from the germline V gene are SGHAT and FQDESV (reference sequence). Trimming stripped 5 bases from V and 3 bases from J, with 23 bases between. The CDR3 DNA reads TGTGCCAGCAGCCCTCGGTCAGGCGAGCTCTCCTTCTACGAGCAGTACTTC. Amino acids: CASSPRSGELSFYEQYF.

This rearrangement joins TRBV7-9 to TRBJ1-1; D uncertain. From germline, CDR1 is SEHNR and CDR2 FQNEAQ (reference sequence). Between the trimmed V and J ends, which lost 1 base and 3 bases, there was a span of 6 bases. The CDR3 contains 13 residues. CDR3: CASSLGRYTEAFF. The CDR3 DNA is TGTGCCAGCAGCTTAGGCAGGTACACTGAAGCTTTCTTT.

This clonotype occurred many times. This chain uses TRBV20-1 with TRBJ1-5, with D possibly TRBD1 on 5 matching bases. Germline values: CDR1 DFQATT, CDR2 SNEGSKA (reference sequence). CDR3 length equals 15 residues. V gave up 0 bases and J gave up 7 bases, with 16 bases separating them. The CDR3 sequence is CSARDRARVGQPQHF. Written as DNA, the CDR3 is TGCAGTGCTAGAGATCGGGCCAGGGTGGGCCAGCCCCAGCATTTT.

Of note for this clonotype: The conserved phenylalanine or tryptophan normally closing the CDR3 is absent here, so this likely arose from a read error. Because the CDR3's place on the DNA is in doubt, the DNA is left out and the CDR3 is given as listed by TCRdb. The CDR3 here is CASSELRGSSY. V gene TRBV10-1 combines with J gene TRBJ1-2; the table's D call, TRBD1, has no DNA check behind it. The CDR3 spans 11 amino acids, including both terminal residues. CDR1 and CDR2 (germline): WNHNN, SYGVQD (reference sequence).

This clonotype was counted between two and nine times. This chain connects TRBV7-8 to TRBJ1-1; D is uncertain. Germline lookup yields CDR1 SGHVS and CDR2 FQNEAQ. Trimming pared 3 bases from V and 1 base from J, leaving 6 bases between. The CDR3 spans 13 residues. CDR3 amino acids: CASSFHGNTEAFF. CDR3 DNA: TGTGCCAGCAGCTTCCACGGGAACACTGAAGCTTTCTTT.

This chain joins TRBV2 and TRBJ1-1; D possibly corresponds to TRBD1 (5 bases). This CDR3 comprises 12 residues. Trimming took 5 bases from V and 4 from J, leaving 8 bases between them. Germline CDR1 reads SNHLY; CDR2 reads FYNNEI. CDR3 DNA sequence: TGTGCCAGCAGTCGGGGGGGCACTGAAGCTTTCTTT. Encoded protein: CASSRGGTEAFF.

This clonotype was detected a few times. The CDR3: CASSSPPLAGVRDTQYF. DNA for the CDR3: TGTGCCAGCAGCTCACCCCCACTAGCGGGAGTACGAGATACGCAGTATTTT. The V call is TRBV14, the J call TRBJ2-3, with 11 bases fitting TRBD2. Trimming at V came to 5 bases and at J to 5 bases, leaving 12 bases not matched to a gene. Per germline, CDR1 SGHDN and CDR2 FVKESK. This CDR3 is built from 17 residues.

This sequence joins TRBV15 and TRBJ2-1, with D possibly TRBD1 on 6 matching bases. The CDR3 consists of 13 residues. V was cut by 5 bases and J by 12 bases, with 17 bases left in between. The V gene's germline CDR1 is LNHNV and CDR2 YYDKDF (reference sequence). The CDR3, as DNA: TGTGCCACCAGCGTTGGGGGCACAGATACGCAGTTCTTC. Translation gives CATSVGGTDTQFF.

The V gene is TRBV20-1, the J gene TRBJ2-3; D may correspond to TRBD1 or TRBD2 (5 bases each). The CDR3 totals 14 residues. The V gene's germline CDR1 is DFQATT and CDR2 SNEGSKA (reference sequence). The CDR3 is CGNSGTASTDTQYF. DNA for the CDR3: TGCGGCAACTCCGGGACGGCTAGCACAGATACGCAGTATTTT.

The J gene is TRBJ2-1, the V gene TRBV12-3 or TRBV12-4, with D possibly being TRBD2 (6 bases). CDR3 length: 14 residues. The V and J ends lost 6 bases and 6 bases respectively, with 15 bases between them. For the CDR3, the DNA is TGTGCCAGCAGCCATCCGGGAGTAGGCAATGAGCAGTTCTTC. The encoded protein is CASSHPGVGNEQFF.

This clonotype was seen a handful of times. The V call is TRBV29-1, the J call TRBJ1-6, with D uncertain. The CDR3 has 14 residues. V lost 2 bases to trimming and J lost 5 bases, with 10 bases between them. Germline V gene data show CDR1 as SQVTM and CDR2 as ANQGSEA. Here the CDR3 reads CSVEPGEDNSPLHF. DNA for the CDR3: TGCAGCGTTGAACCTGGGGAAGATAATTCACCCCTCCACTTT. Based on the CDR3 plus reference TRBV29-1 and TRBJ1-6, the full variable domain is SAVISQKPSRDICQRGTSLTIQCQVDSQVTMMFWYRQQPGQSLTLIATANQGSEATYESGFVIDKFPISRPNLTFSTLTVSNMSPEDSSIYLCSVEPGEDNSPLHFGNGTRLTVT.